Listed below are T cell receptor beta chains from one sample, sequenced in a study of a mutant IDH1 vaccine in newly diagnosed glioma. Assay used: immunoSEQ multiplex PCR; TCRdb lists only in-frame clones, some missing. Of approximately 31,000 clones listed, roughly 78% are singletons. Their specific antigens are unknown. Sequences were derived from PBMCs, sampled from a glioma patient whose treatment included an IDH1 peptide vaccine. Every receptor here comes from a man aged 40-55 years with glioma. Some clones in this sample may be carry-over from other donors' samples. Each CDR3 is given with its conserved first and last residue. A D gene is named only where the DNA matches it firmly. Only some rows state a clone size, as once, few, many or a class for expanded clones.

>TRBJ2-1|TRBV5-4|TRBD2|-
CASSVKGGGFNEQFF
TGTGCCAGCAGCGTCAAGGGCGGGGGGTTCAATGAGCAGTTCTTC
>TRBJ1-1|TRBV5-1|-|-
CASSLGAPWGTEAFF
TGCGCCAGCAGCTTGGGGGCACCCTGGGGCACTGAAGCTTTCTTT
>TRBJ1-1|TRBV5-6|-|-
CASSLEGRGNTEAFF
TGTGCCAGCAGCTTGGAGGGCAGGGGGAACACTGAAGCTTTCTTT
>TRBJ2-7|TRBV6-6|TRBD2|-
CASSYSKTSGGYEQYF
TGTGCCAGCAGTTACTCGAAAACTAGCGGGGGCTACGAGCAGTACTTC
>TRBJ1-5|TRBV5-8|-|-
CASSFLPNSNQPQHF
TGTGCCAGCAGCTTTCTACCCAATAGCAATCAGCCCCAGCATTTT
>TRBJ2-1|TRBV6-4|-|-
CASSDGSNEQFF
TGTGCCAGCAGTGACGGTAGCAATGAGCAGTTCTTC
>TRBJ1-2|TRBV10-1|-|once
CASSTSGGGYTF
TGCGCCAGCAGTACCAGTGGAGGAGGCTACACCTTC
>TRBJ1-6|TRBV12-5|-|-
CASGLGSNSPLHF
TGTGCTAGTGGTTTGGGGAGCAATTCACCCCTCCACTTT
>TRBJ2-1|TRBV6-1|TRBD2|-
CASRKTSGGYNEQFF
TGTGCCAGCAGAAAGACTAGCGGGGGGTACAATGAGCAGTTCTTC
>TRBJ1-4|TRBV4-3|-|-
CASSQGFDLGGEKLFF
TGCGCCAGCAGCCAAGGGTTCGACTTGGGCGGTGAAAAACTGTTTTTT
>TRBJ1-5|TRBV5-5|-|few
CASSFEQGRSNQPQHF
TGTGCCAGCAGCTTCGAACAGGGTAGGAGCAATCAGCCCCAGCATTTT
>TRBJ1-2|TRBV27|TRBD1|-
CASSSPGQGASGYTF
TGTGCCAGCAGTTCCCCGGGACAGGGGGCGTCTGGCTACACCTTC
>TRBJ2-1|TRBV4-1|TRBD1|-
CASSSFGQGLGEQFF
TGCGCCAGCAGCAGCTTCGGACAGGGTTTAGGTGAGCAGTTCTTC
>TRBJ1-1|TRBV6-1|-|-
CASSEAAQGWGTEAFF
TGTGCCAGCAGTGAAGCGGCCCAGGGGTGGGGAACTGAAGCTTTCTTT
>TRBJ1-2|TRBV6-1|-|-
CASSESRTLYGYTF
TGTGCCAGCAGTGAATCTAGGACACTATATGGCTACACCTTC
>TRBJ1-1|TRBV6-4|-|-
CASSDLDGGGAFF
TGTGCCAGCAGTGACTTGGACGGTGGGGGGGCTTTCTTT
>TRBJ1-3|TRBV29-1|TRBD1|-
CSVDAGGPGNTIYF
TGCAGCGTTGATGCAGGGGGCCCTGGAAACACCATATATTTT
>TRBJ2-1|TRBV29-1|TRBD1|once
CSLGGTGAYNEQFF
TGCAGCCTTGGGGGGACAGGGGCCTACAATGAGCAGTTCTTC
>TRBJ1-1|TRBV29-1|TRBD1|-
CSVQGGNTEAFF
TGCAGCGTTCAGGGGGGGAACACTGAAGCTTTCTTT
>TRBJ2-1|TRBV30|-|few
CAWTDPYNEQFF
TGTGCCTGGACGGATCCCTACAATGAGCAGTTCTTC
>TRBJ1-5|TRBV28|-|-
CASRGGPGREYSNQPQHF
TGTGCCAGCCGAGGGGGGCCAGGGAGGGAATATAGCAATCAGCCCCAGCATTTT
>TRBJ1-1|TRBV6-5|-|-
CASSQWGRDGTEAFF
TGTGCCAGCAGTCAATGGGGCAGGGACGGCACTGAAGCTTTCTTT
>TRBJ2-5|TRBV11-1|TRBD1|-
CASSLGQVETQYF
TGTGCCAGCAGCCTGGGACAGGTGGAGACCCAGTACTTC